This TCR beta chain was identified during a study of OX40 agonist ivuxolimab in advanced cancers. Notes on the study in general: Within 6 weeks, CD4+ and CD8+ blood T cells expanded clonally at 0.1 to 3.0 mg/kg.

On this clone itself: Its antigen remains unidentified.

The CDR3 contains 20 residues. Germline V lookup: CDR1 LGHNA, CDR2 YNFKEQ. V lost 4 bases to trimming and J lost 0 bases; unmatched junction nucleotides: 18. Data came from immunoSEQ multiplex PCR; TCRdb stores just in-frame clones and leaves some out. The table lists 70,000 to 85,000 clones, about 88% of them singletons. The clonotype was recovered from an adult with an advanced solid tumor such as melanoma, head and neck, liver or kidney cancer. Specimen: CD4+ or CD8+ T cells sorted from blood, collected in a trial of the OX40 agonist ivuxolimab. The genes are TRBV4-2 and TRBJ2-1, with TRBD2 matching 7 bases. In DNA, the CDR3 is TGTGCCAGCAGCCCTCGCATGGCAAATAGCGGGTTCAGCTCCTACAATGAGCAGTTCTTC. Translating it yields CASSPRMANSGFSSYNEQFF.